This T cell receptor (beta chain) originates from a study of Tregs in tolerant kidney transplant recipients. CD4+CD25+CD127- Tregs, CD4+CD25- non-Tregs, CD4 and CD8 cells were sorted. Method: immunoSEQ multiplex PCR; TCRdb's copy keeps in-frame clones and lacks some. The sample has 120,000 or so clones; roughly 92% are singletons. For this clone: The antigen remains unidentified.

Whole-study findings and limits: Tregs expanded with activated donor B cells seemed most donor-specific. Validation in larger populations is needed because few patients were studied. This study did not directly address biological reproducibility.

The CDR3 has 17 amino acids. The sequence derives from a human donor in good health. The chain uses TRBV21-1 and TRBJ2-2. TRBV21-1 is classified as a pseudogene. Sequencing was performed on CD4+ T cells from blood. CDR3 in amino acids: CASSKTRTPTGTGELFF. DNA of the CDR3: TGTGCCAGCAGCAAAACTAGGACACCCACGGGCACCGGGGAGCTGTTTTTT.